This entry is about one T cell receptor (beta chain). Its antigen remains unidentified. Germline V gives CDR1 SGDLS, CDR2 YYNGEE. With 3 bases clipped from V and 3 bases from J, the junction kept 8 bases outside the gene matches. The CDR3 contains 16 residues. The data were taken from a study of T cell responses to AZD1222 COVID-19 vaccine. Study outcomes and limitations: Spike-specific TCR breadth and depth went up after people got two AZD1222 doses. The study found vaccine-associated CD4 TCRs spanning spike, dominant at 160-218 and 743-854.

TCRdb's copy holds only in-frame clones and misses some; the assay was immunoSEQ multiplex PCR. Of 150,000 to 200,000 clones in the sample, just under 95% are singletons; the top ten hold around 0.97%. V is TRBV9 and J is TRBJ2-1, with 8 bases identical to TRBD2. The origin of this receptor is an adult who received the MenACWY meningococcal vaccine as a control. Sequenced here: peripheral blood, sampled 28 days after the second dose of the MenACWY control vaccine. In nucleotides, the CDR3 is TGTGCCAGCAGCGCGACCGGGACTAGTCGCTACAATGAGCAGTTCTTC. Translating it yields CASSATGTSRYNEQFF.